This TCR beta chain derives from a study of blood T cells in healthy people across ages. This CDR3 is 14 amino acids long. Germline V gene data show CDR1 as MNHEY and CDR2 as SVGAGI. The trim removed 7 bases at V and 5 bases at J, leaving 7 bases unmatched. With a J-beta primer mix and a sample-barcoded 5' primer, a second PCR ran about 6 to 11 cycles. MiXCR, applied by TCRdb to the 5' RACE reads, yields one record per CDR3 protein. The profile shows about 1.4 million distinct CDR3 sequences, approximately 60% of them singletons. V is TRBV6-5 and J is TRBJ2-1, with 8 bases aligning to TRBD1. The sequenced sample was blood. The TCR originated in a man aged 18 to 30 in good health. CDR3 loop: CASTRTGTNNEQFF. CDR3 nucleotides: TGTGCCAGCACCAGGACAGGGACGAACAATGAGCAGTTCTTC.